Shown below are 28 T cell receptor beta chains from a single sample sequenced in a study of neurological immune-mediated disorders. Time point in this sample: longitudinal time-point 2. MiXCR was run by TCRdb on the 5' RACE reads, yielding one entry per CDR3 protein. Here the sample spans some 60,000 distinct CDR3 sequences, roughly 10% being singletons. The sample consisted of PBMCs. These receptor sequences come from a man aged 25-40 years in good health.

This clonotype was counted many times. This rearrangement joins TRBV7-2 to TRBJ2-5, with D tentatively TRBD1 (5 bases). The CDR3 length is 14 residues. Trimming cost V 3 bases and J 7 bases, with 15 bases left between them. CDR1 is SGHTA and CDR2 is FQGNSA in the germline V gene. CDR3 region: CASSFGRVVGTQYF. The CDR3, as DNA: TGTGCCAGCAGCTTCGGCAGGGTGGTAGGGACCCAGTACTTC.

DNA for the CDR3: TGTGCCAGCAGCTTTAGGGGGACAGATACGCAGTATTTT. This encodes CASSFRGTDTQYF. The gene calls are TRBV5-6 and TRBJ2-3, with a possible D match to TRBD1 (6 bases). Germline loops: CDR1 SGHDT, CDR2 YYEEEE. The CDR3 loop spans 13 amino acids. V shed 2 bases and J shed 3 bases, with 7 bases lying between them. The variable domain in full, with the rest retrieved from reference TRBV5-6 and TRBJ2-3, is DAGVTQSPTHLIKTRGQQVTLRCSPKSGHDTVSWYQQALGQGPQFIFQYYEEEERQRGNFPDRFSGHQFPNYSSELNVNALLLGDSALYLCASSFRGTDTQYFGPGTRLTVL.

The chain combines TRBV28 with TRBJ2-3; 9 bases line up with TRBD2. Trimming took 7 bases from V and 4 from J; bases not matched to a gene: 6. The CDR3 contains 14 residues. From germline, CDR1 is MDHEN and CDR2 SYDVKM. CDR3 bases: TGTGCCAGCAAGGGACTAGCCGGATCAGATACGCAGTATTTT. This codes for CASKGLAGSDTQYF.

This clonotype was observed many times. This chain links TRBV12-3 or TRBV12-4 with TRBJ2-1; 16 bases agree with TRBD2. The CDR3 extends over 16 amino acids. The trim removed 7 bases at V and 7 bases at J, leaving 7 bases unmatched. This CDR3 reads CASTLGTSGRANEQFF. The CDR3 coding sequence is TGTGCCAGCACCTTGGGGACTAGCGGGAGGGCGAATGAGCAGTTCTTC.

This clonotype was seen ten or more times. This rearrangement joins TRBV3-1 to TRBJ1-2; TRBD1 is a possible D gene (6 bases). Trimming took off 3 bases at V and 5 bases at J, with 10 bases between the two ends. The germline V gene has CDR1 LGHDT and CDR2 YNNKEL (reference sequence). This CDR3 contains 13 residues. The CDR3 DNA reads as TGTGCCAGCAGCCAGACAGGACCGTATGGCTACACCTTC. It specifies CASSQTGPYGYTF.

This clonotype was found many times. The J gene is TRBJ2-6, the V gene TRBV6-5; 8 nucleotides align to TRBD1. V dropped 5 bases and J dropped 0; count of bases not matched to a gene: 3. The V gene's germline CDR1 is MNHEY and CDR2 SVGAGI. This CDR3 region has 16 residues. CDR3: CASSATGGSGANVLTF. The CDR3 DNA reads as TGTGCCAGCAGTGCCACAGGGGGCTCTGGGGCCAACGTCCTGACTTTC.

The chain joins TRBV5-1 to TRBJ2-7, with 8 bases matching TRBD1. V shed 0 bases and J 6 bases; nucleotides not matched to a gene: 5. Per germline, CDR1 SGHRS and CDR2 YFSETQ. CDR3 length: 14 residues. The CDR3 region has the DNA TGCGCCAGCAGCTTGGACAGGGGGGATGGCGAGCAGTACTTC. Its translation is CASSLDRGDGEQYF.

Many counts were recorded for this clonotype. The chain combines TRBV10-3 with TRBJ2-2, with unresolved D. The germline CDR1 and CDR2 sequences are ENHRY and SYGVKD. Trimming took off 3 bases at V and 3 bases at J, with 5 bases between the two ends. The length of the CDR3 is 13 residues. This CDR3 is CAISDGYTGELFF. The CDR3 DNA follows: TGTGCCATCAGTGACGGTTACACCGGGGAGCTGTTTTTT.

This clonotype was seen ten or more times. The V and J genes are TRBV5-1 and TRBJ2-1; TRBD2 matches at 10 bases. J lost 5 bases, V lost 0 bases, and 17 bases had no gene match. This CDR3 comprises 20 residues. Germline V CDR1 and CDR2: SGHRS, YFSETQ. CDR3 in amino acids: CASSLAVLYRWTSGNNEQFF. The CDR3, as DNA: TGCGCCAGCAGCTTGGCCGTTCTATATCGGTGGACTAGCGGAAACAATGAGCAGTTCTTC.

At least ten counts were recorded for this clonotype. This chain links TRBV6-1 with TRBJ2-5; D remains ambiguous. V dropped 3 bases and J dropped 5 bases, with 13 bases sitting between them. The CDR3 is 14 residues long. Germline loops: CDR1 MNHNS, CDR2 SASEGT. The CDR3 bases are TGTGCCAGCAGTGACGCTGGCTTAGGGGAGACCCAGTACTTC. This translates into CASSDAGLGETQYF.

Many counts were recorded for this clonotype. V is TRBV7-2 and J is TRBJ2-2, with 10 bases matching TRBD1. Germline V CDR1 and CDR2: SGHTA, FQGNSA. Losses at the gene ends were 3 bases for V and 4 bases for J; bases not matched to a gene: 2. The CDR3 covers 15 residues. The CDR3 loop reads CASSFGTGVTGELFF. CDR3 DNA sequence: TGTGCCAGCAGCTTTGGGACAGGGGTCACCGGGGAGCTGTTTTTT.

This clonotype has at least ten counts. The rearrangement uses TRBV7-9 and TRBJ2-4; D not resolved. The germline V and J ends were trimmed by 5 bases and 0 bases, with 14 bases remaining between them. The CDR3 runs to 16 residues. Germline loops: CDR1 SEHNR, CDR2 FQNEAQ (reference sequence). The DNA of the CDR3 is TGTGCCAGCAGCACCGCAGGTCAACTAGCCAAAAACATTCAGTACTTC. Its protein is CASSTAGQLAKNIQYF.

Many counts were recorded for this clonotype. The chain recombines TRBV18 with TRBJ2-1, with 9 bases that match TRBD2. Trimming removed 6 bases from V and 8 bases from J; junction bases left unmatched: 5. This CDR3 spans 13 amino acids. Germline values: CDR1 KGHSH, CDR2 LQKENI. CDR3 nucleotides: TGTGCCAGCTCTGATAGCGGGGGCGATGAGCAGTTCTTC. Its translation: CASSDSGGDEQFF.

This clonotype was recorded at least ten times. This sequence joins TRBV5-1 and TRBJ2-7; perhaps TRBD1 as D (5 bases). CDR3 length equals 15 residues. Germline V CDR1 and CDR2: SGHRS, YFSETQ. V gave up 2 bases and J gave up 5 bases, with 17 bases separating them. The CDR3 DNA follows: TGCGCCAGCAGCTTATCCTCGGACACGGCCCACGAGCAGTACTTC. Translated, it gives CASSLSSDTAHEQYF.

There are many counts of this clonotype. The chain has TRBV5-1 and TRBJ2-5; no clear D gene. Trimming took 2 bases from V and 5 from J, leaving 10 bases between them. The CDR3 consists of 13 residues. Germline CDR1 and CDR2: SGHRS and YFSETQ. The CDR3 DNA is TGCGCCAGCAGCTTTTCTGAGGCTGAGACCCAGTACTTC. It specifies CASSFSEAETQYF.

Ten or more counts support this clonotype. The chain carries TRBV20-1 and TRBJ1-2; the match to TRBD1 covers 9 bases. Germline V gene lookup returns CDR1 DFQATT and CDR2 SNEGSKA (reference sequence). The CDR3 totals 12 residues. The V and J ends lost 8 bases and 1 base, in that order; junction bases with no gene match: 2. The CDR3 DNA follows: TGCAGTTCGGACAGGGGTAACTATGGCTACACCTTC. As protein: CSSDRGNYGYTF.

This clonotype was recorded many times. This chain joins TRBV5-5 and TRBJ2-7, with D hard to call. CDR1 SGHKS and CDR2 YYEKEE come from the germline V gene (reference sequence). Trimming removed 0 bases from V and 0 bases from J, with 7 bases in between. The CDR3 has 14 residues. CDR3 sequence reads: CASSLERDSYEQYF. The CDR3 DNA reads TGTGCCAGCAGCTTGGAAAGGGACTCCTACGAGCAGTACTTC.

This clonotype was counted many times. The rearrangement links TRBV3-1 to TRBJ2-5, with TRBD2 matching 15 bases. Unmatched junction bases numbered 13, after V lost 7 bases and J lost 4 bases. The CDR3 sequence is 18 residues long. The germline CDR1 and CDR2 sequences are LGHDT and YNNKEL (reference sequence). The CDR3 reads CASTRLGLAGGPGETQYF. The DNA of the CDR3 is TGTGCCAGCACCCGACTTGGACTAGCGGGAGGGCCCGGAGAGACCCAGTACTTC.

This clonotype was found many times. This chain joins TRBV29-1 and TRBJ2-3; possibly TRBD1 for D (6 bases). The V and J ends lost 2 bases and 2 bases respectively, with 11 bases between them. CDR1 is SQVTM, CDR2 ANQGSEA, per germline. This CDR3 region has 14 residues. DNA of the CDR3: TGCAGCGTTGAAAGGGGGATAGACACAGATACGCAGTATTTT. Residues: CSVERGIDTDTQYF.

This clonotype was counted many times. The CDR3 DNA reads as TGCAGTGCGACCGGATCAAGGGGCGTCTATGGCTACACCTTC. Its translation: CSATGSRGVYGYTF. V usage is TRBV20-1 and J usage is TRBJ1-2, with D possibly being TRBD1 (5 bases). In germline, CDR1 is DFQATT, CDR2 SNEGSKA (reference sequence). Trimming took off 6 bases at V and 4 bases at J, with 18 bases between the two ends. There are 14 residues in the CDR3.

This clonotype appeared many times. The V call is TRBV20-1, the J call TRBJ1-1; D call uncertain. Germline V CDR1 and CDR2: DFQATT, SNEGSKA (reference sequence). There are 12 residues in the CDR3. CDR3 sequence: CSGMVGDTEAFF. The CDR3, as DNA: TGCAGCGGGATGGTCGGGGACACTGAAGCTTTCTTT.

Regarding this clonotype: This may arise from a read error, as a much more abundant clone is one base away. The rearrangement joins TRBV6-2 or TRBV6-3 to TRBJ2-7; TRBD1 or TRBD2 may be the D gene (5 bases each). Germline CDR1 reads MNHEY; CDR2 reads SVGEGT. The CDR3 runs 16 residues. This CDR3 reads CVSSYGAGTAAPEQYF. The DNA of the CDR3 is TGTGTCAGCAGTTATGGCGCCGGGACGGCTGCCCCCGAGCAGTACTTC.

The chain uses TRBV27 and TRBJ2-7; no reliable D call. This CDR3 contains 14 residues. CDR1 is MNHEY and CDR2 is SMNVEV in the germline V gene (reference sequence). The V end was cut by 7 bases, the J end by 0 bases, with 13 bases between. The CDR3 region is CASTPSKISYEQYF. CDR3 nucleotide sequence: TGTGCCAGCACCCCTTCAAAAATCTCCTACGAGCAGTACTTC.

As to this clonotype: A much larger clone lies a single base off, so this may be a read error. The chain links TRBV5-1 to TRBJ2-3; D is ambiguous. The V end was cut by 7 bases, the J end by 3 bases, with 9 bases between. There are 12 residues in the CDR3. Per germline, CDR1 SGHRS and CDR2 YFSETQ. The CDR3 coding sequence is TGCGCCAGCCAGAGCAGAACAGATACGCAGTATTTT. Translation: CASQSRTDTQYF.

Of note for this clonotype: This may be a read error: a much more frequent sequence differs by one nucleotide. V is TRBV7-6 and J is TRBJ2-2; TRBD2 is a possible D gene (5 bases). The CDR3 loop spans 15 amino acids. Trimming took off 5 bases at V and 2 bases at J, with 12 bases between the two ends. Germline CDR1 and CDR2: SGHVS and FNYEAQ. The CDR3 DNA sequence: TGTGCCAGCAGCCCCCTTAGCGTCAACACCGGGGAGCTGTTTTTT. This codes for CASSPLSVNTGELFF. Complete variable domain (other parts from reference TRBV7-6 and TRBJ2-2): GAGVSQSPRYKVTKRGQDVALRCDPISGHVSLYWYRQALGQGPEFLTYFNYEAQQDKSGLPNDRFSAERPEGSISTLTIQRTEQRDSAMYRCASSPLSVNTGELFFGEGSRLTVL.

Only a few counts were recorded for this clonotype. The chain combines TRBV5-1 with TRBJ2-5; either TRBD1 or TRBD2 may supply D (5 bases each). CDR1 and CDR2 from the germline V gene are SGHRS and YFSETQ. This CDR3 has 15 residues. The ends were cut back, 0 bases at V and 2 bases at J, with 11 bases in the middle. CDR3 amino acids: CASSLDDGGQETQYF. The CDR3 DNA reads as TGCGCCAGCAGCTTGGATGATGGGGGACAAGAGACCCAGTACTTC. Full variable domain (missing parts from reference TRBV5-1 and TRBJ2-5): KAGVTQTPRYLIKTRGQQVTLSCSPISGHRSVSWYQQTPGQGLQFLFEYFSETQRNKGNFPGRFSGRQFSNSRSEMNVSTLELGDSALYLCASSLDDGGQETQYFGPGTRLLVL.

Concerning this clonotype: The junction departs from the called germline gene at one end, perhaps through a read error. The rearrangement joins TRBV5-1 to TRBJ2-3; weak D call: TRBD2 (5 bases). Germline CDR1 reads SGHRS; CDR2 reads YFSETQ. This CDR3 is built from 19 residues. The CDR3 coding sequence is TGTGCCAGCAGCTTAACACGCGGAGTGCGGGCCACTAGCACAGATACGCAGTATTTT. This sequence encodes CASSLTRGVRATSTDTQYF.

This clonotype was recorded many times. This chain connects TRBV20-1 to TRBJ2-5; D call uncertain. This CDR3 has 10 residues. Trimming cost V 3 bases and J 5 bases, with 4 bases left between them. Germline CDR1 and CDR2: DFQATT and SNEGSKA (reference sequence). CDR3 bases: TGCAGTGCTAGTGGCGAGACCCAGTACTTC. It is translated as CSASGETQYF.